This TCR beta chain was identified in a study of T cells in localized non-small cell lung cancer (dated by TCRdb to about 2020). In the study overall: The study analyzed T cell repertoires of roughly 220 early-stage NSCLC patients, comparing tumors and uninvolved tumor-adjacent lungs. Of the NSCLC patients, over 120 were male and around 99 were female, and the mean age was approximately 69 years. The cohort was made up of around 250 treatment-naive NSCLC patients whose localized lung tumors had been resected. General findings and caveats noted by the study authors: A median of roughly 50 of the top 100 tumor clones turned up in the paired uninvolved adjacent lung, and some 28 of those clones also ranked among the top 100 of that same adjacent lung. Because the study design was exploratory, TCR variables were selected using unadjusted p-values without false-discovery rate correction. Higher T cell density in blood was associated with longer overall survival, whereas higher clonality in adjacent lung was associated with shorter survival. The highest T cell clonality was observed in uninvolved tumor-adjacent lung, where clonality exceeded that of tumor, suggesting that antigenic responses were more focused in uninvolved tumor-adjacent lung. Because multi-region tumor sequencing was not performed, intratumor heterogeneity could not be ruled out.

In regard to this clone: The specificity of this receptor is unknown. No base quality values were provided; no much bigger clone lies one nucleotide off.

TCR beta CDR3 regions were sequenced from DNA using the immunoSEQ Assay. Per the source publication's procedure: T cell density was computed as TCR beta template counts normalized to usable DNA estimated by amplifying housekeeping genes. The preseqR package was used to estimate richness by extrapolating to 400,000 templates for PBMC samples and to 120,000 templates for tissue samples. Clonality was calculated as one minus Pielou's evenness. Tissue-enriched TCRs were identified through differential abundance testing performed on productive amino-acid clonotypes, with a minimum total count of 5 and an alpha of 0.1. The Jaccard Index and the Morisita Overlap Index were used to quantify repertoire overlap between compartments. GLIPH grouped TCR beta CDR3s together with public tetramer-defined viral CDR3s, and a viral motif had to include at least three viral sequences and show V-gene enrichment. The table was pulled from immuneACCESS by TCRdb, which kept in-frame rearrangements only. Such tables lose some clones; where checked, under half of the loss comes from unresolved V genes, and the rest has no known cause. V and J calls and clone size are as listed in that table; D and trimming were resolved from the DNA. Here the sample has 3,500 to 5,500 clones; 25% occur a single time. Jointly, the top ten make up 7.5% to 8.5% of the sample.

The V end gives up 7 bases and the J end 8 bases, leaving 14 bases in the junction not matched to a gene. The cysteine opens and the phenylalanine closes a CDR3 of 15 amino acids. Of the read, only the CDR3 DNA is kept; its 45 bases are in frame from base 1. CDR1 and CDR2 are drawn from the germline V gene (reference sequence): GTSNPN, SVGIG. At diagnosis, tumor, uninvolved tumor-adjacent lung and peripheral blood were collected and then preserved as a mix of FFPE and fresh-frozen material. The rearrangement combines TRBV30 with TRBJ1-6; the junction holds 7 bases that match TRBD1. This sequence originates from a male donor at least 60 years old with stage I lung adenocarcinoma. Sequences were derived from lung tumor tissue, sampled before any cancer treatment. The DNA sequence follows: TGTGCCTCGGATCACAGGGGCGCGTTCCATTCACCCCTCCACTTT. This is translated as CASDHRGAFHSPLHF.